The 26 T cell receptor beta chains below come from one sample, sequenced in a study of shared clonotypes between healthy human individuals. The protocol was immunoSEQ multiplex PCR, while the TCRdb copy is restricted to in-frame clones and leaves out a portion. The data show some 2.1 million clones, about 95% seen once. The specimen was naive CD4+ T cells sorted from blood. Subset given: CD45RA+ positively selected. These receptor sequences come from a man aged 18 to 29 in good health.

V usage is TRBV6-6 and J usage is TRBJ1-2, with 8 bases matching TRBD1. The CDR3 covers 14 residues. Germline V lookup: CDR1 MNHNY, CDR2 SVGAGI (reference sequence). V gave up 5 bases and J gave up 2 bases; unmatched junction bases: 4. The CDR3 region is CASSGDRINYGYTF. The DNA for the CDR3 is TGTGCCAGCAGTGGGGACAGGATCAACTATGGCTACACCTTC.

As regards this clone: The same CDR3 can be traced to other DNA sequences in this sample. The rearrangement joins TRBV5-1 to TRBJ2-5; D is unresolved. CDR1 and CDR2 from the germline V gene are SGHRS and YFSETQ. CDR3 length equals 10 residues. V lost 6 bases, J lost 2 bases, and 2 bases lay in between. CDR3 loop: CASTQETQYF. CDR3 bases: TGCGCCAGCACTCAAGAGACCCAGTACTTC.

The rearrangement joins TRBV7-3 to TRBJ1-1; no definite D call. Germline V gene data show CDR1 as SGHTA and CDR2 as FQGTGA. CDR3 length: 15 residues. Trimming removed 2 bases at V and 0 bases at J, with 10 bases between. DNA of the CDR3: TGTGCCAGCAGCTTATACGGCCGTTTGAACACTGAAGCTTTCTTT. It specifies CASSLYGRLNTEAFF. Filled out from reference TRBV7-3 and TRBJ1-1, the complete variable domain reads GAGVSQTPSNKVTEKGKYVELRCDPISGHTALYWYRQSLGQGPEFLIYFQGTGAADDSGLPNDRFFAVRPEGSVSTLKIQRTERGDSAVYLCASSLYGRLNTEAFFGQGTRLTVV.

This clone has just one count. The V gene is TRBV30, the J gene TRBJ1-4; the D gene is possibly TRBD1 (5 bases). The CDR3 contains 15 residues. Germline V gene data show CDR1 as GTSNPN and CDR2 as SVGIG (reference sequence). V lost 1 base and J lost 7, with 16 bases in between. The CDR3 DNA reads TGTGCCTGGAGTGCCGATCGGAGGGGCGGTGAAAAACTGTTTTTT. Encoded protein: CAWSADRRGGEKLFF.

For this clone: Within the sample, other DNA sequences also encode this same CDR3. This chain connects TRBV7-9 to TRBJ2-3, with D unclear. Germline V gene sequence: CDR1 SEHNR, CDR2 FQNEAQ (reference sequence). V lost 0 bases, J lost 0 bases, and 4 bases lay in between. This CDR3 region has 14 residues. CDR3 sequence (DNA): TGTGCCAGCAGCTTAGCTAGGAGCACAGATACGCAGTATTTT. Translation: CASSLARSTDTQYF. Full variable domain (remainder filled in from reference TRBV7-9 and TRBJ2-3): DTGVSQNPRHKITKRGQNVTFRCDPISEHNRLYWYRQTLGQGPEFLTYFQNEAQLEKSRLLSDRFSAERPKGSFSTLEIQRTEQGDSAMYLCASSLARSTDTQYFGPGTRLTVL.

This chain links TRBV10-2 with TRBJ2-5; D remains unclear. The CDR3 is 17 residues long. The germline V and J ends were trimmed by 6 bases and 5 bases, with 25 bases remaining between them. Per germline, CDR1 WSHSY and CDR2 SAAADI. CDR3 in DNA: TGCGCCAGCAGCAAGGCCGCGCGGCCCTTGTCGGGTGAGACCCAGTACTTC. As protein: CASSKAARPLSGETQYF.

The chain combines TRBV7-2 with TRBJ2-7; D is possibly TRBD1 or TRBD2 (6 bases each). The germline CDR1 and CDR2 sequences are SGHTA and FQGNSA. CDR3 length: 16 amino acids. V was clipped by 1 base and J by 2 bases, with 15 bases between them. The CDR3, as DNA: TGTGCCAGCAGCTTAGTGGAACAGGGAGGCACCTACGAGCAGTACTTC. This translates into CASSLVEQGGTYEQYF.

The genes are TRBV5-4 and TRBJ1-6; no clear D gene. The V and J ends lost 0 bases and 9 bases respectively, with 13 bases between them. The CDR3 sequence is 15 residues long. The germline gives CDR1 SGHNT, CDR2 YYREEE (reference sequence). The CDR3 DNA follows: TGTGCCAGCAGCTTGGGGCGGCAGAGCGGTTCACCCCTCCACTTT. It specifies CASSLGRQSGSPLHF.

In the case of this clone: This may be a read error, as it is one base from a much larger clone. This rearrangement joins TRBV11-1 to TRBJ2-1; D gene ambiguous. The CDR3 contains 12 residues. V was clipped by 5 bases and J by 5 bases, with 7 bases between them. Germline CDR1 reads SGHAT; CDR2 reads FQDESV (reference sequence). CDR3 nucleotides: TGTGCCAGCAGCGTAGAGGACAATGAGCAGTTCTTC. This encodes CASSVEDNEQFF.

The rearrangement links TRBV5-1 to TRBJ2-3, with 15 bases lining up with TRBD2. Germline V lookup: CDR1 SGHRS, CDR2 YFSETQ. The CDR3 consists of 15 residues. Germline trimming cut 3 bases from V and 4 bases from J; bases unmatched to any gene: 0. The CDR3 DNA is TGCGCCAGCAGCTGGACTAGCGGGGGGGCAGATACGCAGTATTTT. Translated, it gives CASSWTSGGADTQYF.

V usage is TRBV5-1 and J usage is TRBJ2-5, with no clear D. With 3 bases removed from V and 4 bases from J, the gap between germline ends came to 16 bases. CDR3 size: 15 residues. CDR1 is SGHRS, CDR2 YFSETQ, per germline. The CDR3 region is CASSSLGRLRETQYF. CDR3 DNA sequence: TGCGCCAGCAGCTCTCTGGGCCGTCTCCGAGAGACCCAGTACTTC.

CDR3 sequence reads: CASSPPQGAGREDTGELFF. The CDR3 DNA follows: TGTGCCAGCTCACCACCGCAAGGGGCAGGTCGGGAGGACACCGGGGAGCTGTTTTTT. The chain recombines TRBV18 with TRBJ2-2; 7 bases are a match to TRBD2. V lost 0 bases and J lost 3; bases outside the gene matches: 13. The CDR3 has 19 amino acids. Germline V gene sequence: CDR1 KGHSH, CDR2 LQKENI.

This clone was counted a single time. The CDR3 DNA follows: TGTGCCAGCTCACCCTCGACAGGGGGTACTCAGCCCCAGCATTTT. Translation: CASSPSTGGTQPQHF. This chain connects TRBV18 to TRBJ1-5, with 9 bases aligning to TRBD1. The CDR3 has 15 residues. Germline V lookup: CDR1 KGHSH, CDR2 LQKENI. V dropped 3 bases and J dropped 6; count of bases not matched to a gene: 6.

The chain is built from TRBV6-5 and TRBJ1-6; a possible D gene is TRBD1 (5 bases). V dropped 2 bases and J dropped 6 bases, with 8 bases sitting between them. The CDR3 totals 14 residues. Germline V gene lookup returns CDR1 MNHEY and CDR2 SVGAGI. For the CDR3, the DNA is TGTGCCAGCAGTTACGAGGGGATTAATTCACCCCTCCACTTT. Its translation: CASSYEGINSPLHF.

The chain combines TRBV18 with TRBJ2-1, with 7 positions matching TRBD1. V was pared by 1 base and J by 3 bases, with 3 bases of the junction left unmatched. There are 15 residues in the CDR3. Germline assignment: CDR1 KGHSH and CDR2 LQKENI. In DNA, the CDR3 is TGTGCCAGCTCACCACAAGGGGGCAACTACAATGAGCAGTTCTTC. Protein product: CASSPQGGNYNEQFF.

CDR3 sequence (DNA): TGTGCCAGCAGTGGGGGACAGGCCTATAATTCACCCCTCCACTTT. It encodes CASSGGQAYNSPLHF. The chain carries TRBV6-1 and TRBJ1-6; 8 bases fit TRBD1. The junction had 1 base not matched to a gene; V was cut back by 4 bases and J by 2 bases. Looked up from germline, CDR1 is MNHNS and CDR2 is SASEGT. This CDR3 has 15 residues.

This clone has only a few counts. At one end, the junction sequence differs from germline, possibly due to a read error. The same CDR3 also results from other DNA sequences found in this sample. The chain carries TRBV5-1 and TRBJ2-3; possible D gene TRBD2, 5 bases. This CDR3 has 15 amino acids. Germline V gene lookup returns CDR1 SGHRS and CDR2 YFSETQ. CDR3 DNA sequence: TGCGCCAGCAGCTTGGATGTCTCTAGCACGGATACGCAGTATTTT. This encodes CASSLDVSSTDTQYF.

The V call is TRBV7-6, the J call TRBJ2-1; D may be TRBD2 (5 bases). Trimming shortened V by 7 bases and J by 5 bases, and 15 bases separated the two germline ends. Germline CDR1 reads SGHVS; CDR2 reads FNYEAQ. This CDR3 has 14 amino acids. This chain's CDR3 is CASTRAQTNNEQFF. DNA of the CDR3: TGTGCCAGCACCCGGGCCCAGACTAACAATGAGCAGTTCTTC. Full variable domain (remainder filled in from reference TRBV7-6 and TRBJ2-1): GAGVSQSPRYKVTKRGQDVALRCDPISGHVSLYWYRQALGQGPEFLTYFNYEAQQDKSGLPNDRFSAERPEGSISTLTIQRTEQRDSAMYRCASTRAQTNNEQFFGPGTRLTVL.

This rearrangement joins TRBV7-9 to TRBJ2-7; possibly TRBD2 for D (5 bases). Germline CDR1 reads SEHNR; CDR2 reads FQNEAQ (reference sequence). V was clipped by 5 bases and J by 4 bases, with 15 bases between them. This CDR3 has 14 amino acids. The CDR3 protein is CASSLTTRDYEQYF. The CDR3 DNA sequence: TGTGCCAGCAGCCTCACCACTAGGGATTACGAGCAGTACTTC.

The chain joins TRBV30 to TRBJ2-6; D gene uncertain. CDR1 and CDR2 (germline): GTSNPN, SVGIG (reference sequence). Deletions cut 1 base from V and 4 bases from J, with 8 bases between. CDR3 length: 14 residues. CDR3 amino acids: CAWSAARGANVLTF. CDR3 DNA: TGTGCCTGGAGTGCGGCGCGGGGGGCCAACGTCCTGACTTTC.

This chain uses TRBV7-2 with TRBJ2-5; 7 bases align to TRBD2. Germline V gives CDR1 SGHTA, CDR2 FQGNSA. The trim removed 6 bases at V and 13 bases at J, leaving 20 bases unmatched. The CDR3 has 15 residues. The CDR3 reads CASRPSGLAEGPGYF. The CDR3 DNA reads TGTGCCAGCAGACCAAGCGGCCTAGCGGAGGGCCCTGGGTACTTC.

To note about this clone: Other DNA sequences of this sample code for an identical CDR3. CDR3 in amino acids: CASSPPGRETQYF. The CDR3 DNA is TGTGCCAGCAGCCCCCCGGGGAGAGAGACCCAGTACTTC. The chain couples TRBV5-4 to TRBJ2-5, with a weak D call TRBD2 (5 bases). The length of the CDR3 is 13 residues. Germline CDR1 is SGHNT and CDR2 is YYREEE (reference sequence). Trimming cost V 4 bases and J 4 bases, with 11 bases left between them.

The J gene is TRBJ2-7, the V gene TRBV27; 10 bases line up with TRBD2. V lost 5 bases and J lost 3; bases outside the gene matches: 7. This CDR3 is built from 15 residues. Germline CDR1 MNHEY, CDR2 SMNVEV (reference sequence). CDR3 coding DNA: TGTGCCAGCAGTCCCTGGACTAGCGGTCTCTACGAGCAGTACTTC. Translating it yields CASSPWTSGLYEQYF.

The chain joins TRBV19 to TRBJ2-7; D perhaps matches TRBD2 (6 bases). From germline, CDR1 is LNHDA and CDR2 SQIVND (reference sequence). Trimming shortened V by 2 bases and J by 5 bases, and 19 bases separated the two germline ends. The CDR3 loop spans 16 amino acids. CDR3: CASSIKSGQGGHEQYF. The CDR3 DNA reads TGTGCCAGTAGTATAAAGTCCGGGCAGGGAGGCCACGAGCAGTACTTC.

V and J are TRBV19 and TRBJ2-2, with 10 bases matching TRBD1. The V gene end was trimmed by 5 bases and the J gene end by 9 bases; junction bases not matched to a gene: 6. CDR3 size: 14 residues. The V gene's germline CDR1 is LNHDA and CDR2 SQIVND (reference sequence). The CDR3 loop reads CASSETGGSRELFF. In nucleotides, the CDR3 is TGTGCCAGTAGTGAGACAGGGGGCTCTCGGGAGCTGTTTTTT.

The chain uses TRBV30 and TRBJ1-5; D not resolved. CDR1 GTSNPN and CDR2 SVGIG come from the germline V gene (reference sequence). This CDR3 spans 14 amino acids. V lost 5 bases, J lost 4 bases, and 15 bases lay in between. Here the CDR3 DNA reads TGTGCCTGGGGCCCGCCGGGTGGGAATCAGCCCCAGCATTTT. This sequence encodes CAWGPPGGNQPQHF. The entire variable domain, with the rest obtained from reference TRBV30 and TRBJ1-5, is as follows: SQTIHQWPATLVQPVGSPLSLECTVEGTSNPNLYWYRQAAGRGLQLLFYSVGIGQISSEVPQNLSASRPQDRQFILSSKKLLLSDSGFYLCAWGPPGGNQPQHFGDGTRLSIL.